This TCR beta chain was observed in a study of technical replicates of blood from several donors. V was pared by 11 bases and J by 4 bases, with 10 bases of the junction left unmatched. CDR1 and CDR2 (germline): LNHDA, SQIVND (reference sequence). The CDR3 runs to 14 residues. Clones were sequenced by immunoSEQ multiplex PCR, and TCRdb holds only the in-frame ones, with some missing. The sample has 75,000 to 90,000 clones; about 96% are singletons. The material sequenced was T cells isolated from PBMCs. The rearrangement uses TRBV19 and TRBJ2-1; 8 bases fit TRBD1. This clonotype originated in a human donor in good health. The CDR3 spells CASRGTGPYNEQFF. The CDR3 nucleotides read TGTGCCTCTAGGGGGACAGGCCCATACAATGAGCAGTTCTTC.